This T cell receptor (beta chain) stems from a study of cytomegalovirus exposure and HLA in healthy donors. General study results and limits: Through in vitro validation, a few CMV-associated chains were shown to be specific for CMV antigens. Data from an earlier analysis indicated that most TCR beta V segments were productive either about 90% or about 30% of the time.

As to this clone: The antigen remains undetermined.

PCR employed 60 Vbeta and 13 Jbeta primers. Original processing notes: The count from a later analysis was tens of millions of unique TCR beta chains, some 10 million of them shared. Profiling relied on immunoSEQ multiplex PCR, and the TCRdb table lists in-frame clones only, not all of them. V and J calls and clone size are those listed in that table; D and trimming were worked out from the DNA. The sample includes over 150,000 clones, over 60% of them seen just once. Source material: PBMCs. This receptor was obtained from a young woman in good health and CMV-seronegative.

DNA for the CDR3: TGTGCCAGCAGGAACTCAGGTAGCAATCAGCCCCAGCATTTT. Translation: CASRNSGSNQPQHF. This chain joins TRBV5-6 and TRBJ1-5; D uncertain. Germline V gene sequence: CDR1 SGHDT, CDR2 YYEEEE. This CDR3 region has 14 residues. V dropped 5 bases and J dropped 0 bases, with 9 bases sitting between them.